These 4 T cell receptor beta chains were all obtained from the same sample, sequenced in a study of breast tumors, draining lymph nodes, adjacent tissues. In TCRdb, the multiplex PCR reads were re-called with MiXCR into one record per CDR3 protein. The sample has around 22,000 distinct CDR3 sequences; under 75% are singletons. The sample comprised tumor-adjacent breast tissue. These receptors all come from a female donor with breast cancer. Some clones in this sample may be carry-over from other donors' samples.

This clonotype appeared once. The J gene is TRBJ1-2, the V gene TRBV9; 7 bases fit TRBD1. Germline lookup yields CDR1 SGDLS and CDR2 YYNGEE. Trimming removed 4 bases from V and 6 bases from J; junction bases left unmatched: 6. The CDR3 totals 13 residues. The CDR3 sequence: CASSLTGRNGYTF. In DNA, the CDR3 is TGTGCCAGCAGCCTGACAGGGAGGAATGGCTACACCTTC.

By share, this clonotype ranks as large. The chain is built from TRBV24-1 and TRBJ2-3, with D possibly matching TRBD1 (5 bases). The germline gives CDR1 KGHDR, CDR2 SFDVKD. The CDR3 is made up of 13 amino acids. Trimming cost V 2 bases and J 8 bases, with 10 bases left between them. The CDR3 loop reads CATSDSTQGTQYF. The CDR3 nucleotides read TGTGCCACCAGTGATTCGACCCAGGGTACGCAGTATTTT.

The chain carries TRBV10-2 and TRBJ2-5; D not certain. The CDR3 contains 11 residues. V was clipped by 8 bases and J by 5 bases, with 9 bases between them. Germline loops: CDR1 WSHSY, CDR2 SAAADI. CDR3 DNA sequence: TGCGCCAGCGGCTATGGGGAGACCCAGTACTTC. It specifies CASGYGETQYF.

Notes on this clonotype: The junction departs from the called germline gene at one end, perhaps through a read error. The gene calls are TRBV2 and TRBJ2-3; either TRBD1 or TRBD2 may fit D (5 bases each). The length of the CDR3 is 12 residues. Per germline, CDR1 SNHLY and CDR2 FYNNEI. CDR3 nucleotide sequence: TGTGCCAGCAGTGAAGGGTCTTACCTGGGGGATTTT. Translating it yields CASSEGSYLGDF.